This T cell receptor (beta chain) originates from a study of naive and memory T cell subsets. An equimolar mix of two oligonucleotides served as the beta constant-region primer for TRBC1 and TRBC2. MiXCR was run by TCRdb on the UMI-ligation and nested PCR reads, yielding one entry per CDR3 protein. The table lists 70,000 to 95,000 distinct CDR3 sequences, about 7% of them singletons, with around 1.6% in the top ten. The origin of this receptor is a human donor in good health. The sample comprised central memory CD4+ T cells from blood.

CDR3 residues: CAISAGAGPTDTQYF. CDR3 DNA sequence: TGTGCCATCAGTGCGGGAGCGGGACCTACAGATACGCAGTATTTT. The chain recombines TRBV10-3 with TRBJ2-3; 7 bases are a match to TRBD2. Trimming cost V 4 bases and J 3 bases; bases outside gene matches: 7. The V gene's germline CDR1 is ENHRY and CDR2 SYGVKD. CDR3 size: 15 residues.